The next 13 T cell receptor beta chains were all read from a single sample in a study of T cell responses to AZD1222 COVID-19 vaccine. Some clones are missing from TCRdb's copy, which holds only in-frame ones; the method was immunoSEQ multiplex PCR. The sample contains approximately 64,000 clones, roughly 84% of which appear only once. The sequencing used peripheral blood, collected on day 0 of AZD1222 vaccination. The source of these receptors is an adult in good health.

The J gene is TRBJ1-5, the V gene TRBV20-1; D is ambiguous. Per germline, CDR1 DFQATT and CDR2 SNEGSKA (reference sequence). The CDR3 is 13 amino acids. V lost 3 bases and J lost 5, with 11 bases in between. CDR3 region: CSASEQEDQPQHF. DNA of the CDR3: TGCAGTGCTAGTGAGCAAGAGGATCAGCCCCAGCATTTT.

V is TRBV7-9 and J is TRBJ2-7, with D unclear. Trimming cost V 1 base and J 6 bases, with 7 bases left between them. CDR1 is SEHNR and CDR2 is FQNEAQ in the germline V gene (reference sequence). This CDR3 is 12 amino acids long. Here the CDR3 reads CASSLGLFEQYF. CDR3 sequence (DNA): TGTGCCAGCAGCTTAGGGCTCTTCGAGCAGTACTTC.

CDR3 sequence: CSARDPTGRYF. The CDR3 DNA follows: TGCAGTGCTAGAGATCCAACCGGGCGGTATTTT. V and J are TRBV20-1 and TRBJ2-3; D unresolved. CDR3 length equals 11 residues. V was shortened by 0 bases and J by 14 bases, with 12 bases between the two germline ends. Per the germline V gene, CDR1 is DFQATT and CDR2 is SNEGSKA (reference sequence).

This chain joins TRBV3-1 (or the pseudogene TRBV3-2) and TRBJ2-2; TRBD2 aligns across 11 bases. The CDR3 spans 15 residues. J lost 5 bases, V lost 4 bases, and 3 bases had no gene match. Germline V CDR1 and CDR2: LGHDT, YNNKEL (reference sequence). The CDR3 is CASSPTSGATGELFF. CDR3 DNA: TGTGCCAGCAGCCCGACTAGCGGGGCGACCGGGGAGCTGTTTTTT.

The V and J genes are TRBV2 and TRBJ1-2, with TRBD1 matching over 8 bases. V shed 5 bases and J 6 bases; nucleotides not matched to a gene: 8. CDR1 is SNHLY, CDR2 FYNNEI, per germline. CDR3 length: 14 amino acids. The CDR3 here is CASSLIGQGDGYTF. The CDR3 nucleotides are TGTGCCAGCAGTCTCATAGGACAGGGTGATGGCTACACCTTC.

The V gene is TRBV12-5, the J gene TRBJ2-5, with D tentatively TRBD2 (6 bases). V was trimmed by 7 bases and J by 5 bases, leaving 20 bases between them. The germline CDR1 and CDR2 sequences are LGHNT and FRNRAP. The CDR3 is made up of 15 amino acids. This CDR3 reads CASALGGRGSETQYF. The CDR3 DNA is TGTGCTAGTGCTCTTGGTGGGCGGGGAAGCGAGACCCAGTACTTC.

The chain carries TRBV6-5 and TRBJ1-2; D not certain. CDR1 is MNHEY and CDR2 is SVGAGI in the germline V gene. With 0 bases removed from V and 0 bases from J, the gap between germline ends came to 8 bases. The CDR3 sequence is 15 residues long. The chain's CDR3 is CASSYSKGSNYGYTF. The DNA for the CDR3 is TGTGCCAGCAGTTACTCGAAAGGTTCTAACTATGGCTACACCTTC.

The chain combines TRBV18 with TRBJ1-1, with 10 bases that match TRBD1. CDR1 is KGHSH, CDR2 LQKENI, per germline. This CDR3 spans 17 amino acids. The ends lost 2 bases at V and 2 bases at J; junction bases unmatched: 8. In DNA, the CDR3 is TGTGCCAGCTCACCAGGGAGGGGACAGGGGAGCAACACTGAAGCTTTCTTT. Amino acid sequence: CASSPGRGQGSNTEAFF.

The rearrangement joins TRBV5-1 to TRBJ1-3; 7 bases match TRBD1. The V and J ends lost 7 bases and 0 bases, in that order; junction bases with no gene match: 7. Germline V gene data show CDR1 as SGHRS and CDR2 as YFSETQ. The CDR3 is 15 amino acids. The CDR3 region has the DNA TGCGCCAGCGCTATAGGACAGGCCTCTGGAAACACCATATATTTT. Its protein is CASAIGQASGNTIYF.

Only one count was recorded for this clone. V gene TRBV13 combines with J gene TRBJ2-2; no definite D call. Germline lookup yields CDR1 PRHDT and CDR2 FYEKMQ (reference sequence). The CDR3 spans 14 residues. V lost 1 base, J lost 4 bases, and 7 bases lay in between. CDR3 protein: CASSLAGPTGELFF. CDR3 sequence (DNA): TGTGCCAGCAGCTTAGCTGGCCCCACCGGGGAGCTGTTTTTT.

The gene calls are TRBV3-1 (or the pseudogene TRBV3-2) and TRBJ2-2; 9 bases fit TRBD2. The CDR3 loop spans 22 amino acids. With 0 bases clipped from V and 5 bases from J, the junction kept 22 bases outside the gene matches. CDR1 is LGHDT, CDR2 YNNKEL, per germline (reference sequence). Written as DNA, the CDR3 is TGTGCCAGCAGCCAAGAAAGGCGGGGGGGCTGGTTGGTAGTTTTGATGACCGGGGAGCTGTTTTTT. It codes for CASSQERRGGWLVVLMTGELFF.

This clone was detected only a few times. This rearrangement joins TRBV11-2 to TRBJ2-5, with 14 nucleotides matching TRBD2. CDR1 and CDR2 (germline): SGHAT, FQNNGV. The CDR3 consists of 15 residues. V dropped 5 bases and J dropped 3; count of bases not matched to a gene: 2. CDR3 bases: TGTGCCAGCAGCCCGGGACTAGCGGGGGAAGAGACCCAGTACTTC. It specifies CASSPGLAGEETQYF.

In this sample, this clone turned up a few times. J is TRBJ2-7 and V is TRBV4-1; D remains ambiguous. Per germline, CDR1 MGHRA and CDR2 YSYEKL. The CDR3 sequence is 18 residues long. The V gene lost 0 bases and the J gene lost 0 bases, with 18 bases spanning the gap. CDR3 protein: CASSQDFLKTRSSYEQYF. The CDR3 DNA is TGCGCCAGCAGCCAAGACTTTTTAAAAACGCGGAGCTCCTACGAGCAGTACTTC.